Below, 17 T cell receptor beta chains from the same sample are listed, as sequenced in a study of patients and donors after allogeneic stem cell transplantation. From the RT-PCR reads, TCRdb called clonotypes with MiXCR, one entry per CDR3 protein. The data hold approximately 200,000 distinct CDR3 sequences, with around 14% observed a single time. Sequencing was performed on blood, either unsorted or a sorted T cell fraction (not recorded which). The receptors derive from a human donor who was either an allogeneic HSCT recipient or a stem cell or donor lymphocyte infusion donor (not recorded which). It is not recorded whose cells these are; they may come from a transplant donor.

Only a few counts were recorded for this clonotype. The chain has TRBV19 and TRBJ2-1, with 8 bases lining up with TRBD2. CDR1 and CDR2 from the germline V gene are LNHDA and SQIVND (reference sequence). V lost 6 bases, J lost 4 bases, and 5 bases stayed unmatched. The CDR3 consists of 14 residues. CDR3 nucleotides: TGTGCCAGTAGACCAGCGGGAGTTTACAATGAGCAGTTCTTC. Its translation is CASRPAGVYNEQFF.

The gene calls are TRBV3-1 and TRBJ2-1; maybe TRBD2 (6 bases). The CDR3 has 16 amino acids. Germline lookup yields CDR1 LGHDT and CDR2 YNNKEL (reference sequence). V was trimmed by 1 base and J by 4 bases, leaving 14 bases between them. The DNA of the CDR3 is TGTGCCAGCAGCCAAGTACGGGGGAGGCCTTACAATGAGCAGTTCTTC. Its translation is CASSQVRGRPYNEQFF.

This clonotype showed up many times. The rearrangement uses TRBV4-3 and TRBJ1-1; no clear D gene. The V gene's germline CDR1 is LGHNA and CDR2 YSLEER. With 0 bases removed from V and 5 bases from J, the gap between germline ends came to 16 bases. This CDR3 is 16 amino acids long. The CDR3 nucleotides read TGCGCCAGCAGCCAAGAAATTTTGTCTGGCGGGACTGAAGCTTTCTTT. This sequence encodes CASSQEILSGGTEAFF.

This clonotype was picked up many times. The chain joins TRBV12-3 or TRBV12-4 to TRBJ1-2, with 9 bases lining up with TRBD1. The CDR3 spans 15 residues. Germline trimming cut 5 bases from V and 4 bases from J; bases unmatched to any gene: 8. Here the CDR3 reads CASSPAGQGGYGYTF. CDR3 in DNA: TGTGCCAGCAGTCCCGCGGGACAGGGCGGCTATGGCTACACCTTC.

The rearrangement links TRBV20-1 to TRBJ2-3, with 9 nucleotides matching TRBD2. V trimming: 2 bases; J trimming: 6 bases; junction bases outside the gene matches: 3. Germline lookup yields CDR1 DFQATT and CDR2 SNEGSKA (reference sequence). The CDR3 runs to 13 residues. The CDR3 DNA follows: TGCAGTGCTAGACTAGCGGGATCCGATACGCAGTATTTT. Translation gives CSARLAGSDTQYF.

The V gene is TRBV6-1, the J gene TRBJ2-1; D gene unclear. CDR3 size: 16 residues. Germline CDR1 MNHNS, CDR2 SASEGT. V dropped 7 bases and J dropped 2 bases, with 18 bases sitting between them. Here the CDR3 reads CASTELIQPTYNEQFF. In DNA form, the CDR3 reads TGTGCCAGCACGGAGTTAATCCAGCCAACCTACAATGAGCAGTTCTTC.

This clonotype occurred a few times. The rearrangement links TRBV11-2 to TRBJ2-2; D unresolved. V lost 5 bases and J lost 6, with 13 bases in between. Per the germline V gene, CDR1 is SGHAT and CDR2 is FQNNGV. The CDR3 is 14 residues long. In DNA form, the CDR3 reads TGTGCCAGCAGCCCCCCGGCTCGGGCCGGGGAGCTGTTTTTT. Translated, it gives CASSPPARAGELFF. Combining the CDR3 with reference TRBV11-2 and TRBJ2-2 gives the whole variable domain EAGVAQSPRYKIIEKRQSVAFWCNPISGHATLYWYQQILGQGPKLLIQFQNNGVVDDSQLPKDRFSAERLKGVDSTLKIQPAKLEDSAVYLCASSPPARAGELFFGEGSRLTVL.

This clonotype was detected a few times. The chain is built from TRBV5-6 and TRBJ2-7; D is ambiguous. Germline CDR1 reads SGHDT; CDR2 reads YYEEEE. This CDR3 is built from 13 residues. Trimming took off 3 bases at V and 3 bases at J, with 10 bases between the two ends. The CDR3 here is CASSSDEFYEQYF. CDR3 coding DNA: TGTGCCAGCAGCTCGGACGAGTTCTACGAGCAGTACTTC.

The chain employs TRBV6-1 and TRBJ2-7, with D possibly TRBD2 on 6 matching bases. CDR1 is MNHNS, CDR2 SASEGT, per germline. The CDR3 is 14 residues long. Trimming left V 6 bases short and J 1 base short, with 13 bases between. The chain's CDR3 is CASRSSALSYEQYF. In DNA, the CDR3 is TGTGCCAGCAGGTCTAGCGCACTTTCCTACGAGCAGTACTTC.

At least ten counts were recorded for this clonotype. The CDR3 DNA is TGTGCCAGCTTTTCAGGACGGGGAGACTATGGCTACACCTTC. Its protein is CASFSGRGDYGYTF. V and J are TRBV7-9 and TRBJ1-2; D remains unclear. The germline V gene has CDR1 SEHNR and CDR2 FQNEAQ (reference sequence). CDR3 size: 14 residues. V lost 8 bases and J lost 3, with 16 bases in between.

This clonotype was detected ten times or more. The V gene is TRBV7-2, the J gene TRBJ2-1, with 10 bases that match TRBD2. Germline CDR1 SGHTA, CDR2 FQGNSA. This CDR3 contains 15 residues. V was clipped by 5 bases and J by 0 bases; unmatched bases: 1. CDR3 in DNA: TGTGCCAGCAGCCCTAGCGGGGGCTCCTACAATGAGCAGTTCTTC. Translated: CASSPSGGSYNEQFF.

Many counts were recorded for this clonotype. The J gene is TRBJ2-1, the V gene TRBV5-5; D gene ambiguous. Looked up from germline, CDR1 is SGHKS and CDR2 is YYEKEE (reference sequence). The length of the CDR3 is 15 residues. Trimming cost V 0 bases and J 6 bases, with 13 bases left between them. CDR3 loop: CASSLGPGISNEQFF. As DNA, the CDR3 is TGTGCCAGCAGCTTGGGTCCCGGAATTTCCAATGAGCAGTTCTTC.

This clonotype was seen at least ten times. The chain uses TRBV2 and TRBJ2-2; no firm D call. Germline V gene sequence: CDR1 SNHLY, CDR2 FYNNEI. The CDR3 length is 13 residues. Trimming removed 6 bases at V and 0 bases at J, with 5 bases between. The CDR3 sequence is CASRWSNTGELFF. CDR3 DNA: TGTGCCAGCAGATGGTCGAACACCGGGGAGCTGTTTTTT.

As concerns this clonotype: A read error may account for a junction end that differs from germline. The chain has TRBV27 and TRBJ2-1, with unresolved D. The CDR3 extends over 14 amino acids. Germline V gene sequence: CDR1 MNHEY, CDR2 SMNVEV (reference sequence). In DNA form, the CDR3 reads TGTGCCAGCAAGCCAGGATACTCCAACAATGAGCAGTTCTTC. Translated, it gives CASKPGYSNNEQFF.

CDR3 protein: CASSLTDQPQHF. The CDR3 DNA is TGTGCCAGCAGTTTAACGGATCAGCCCCAGCATTTT. The chain combines TRBV12-3 or TRBV12-4 with TRBJ1-5, with D unclear. This CDR3 contains 12 residues. The V and J ends lost 2 bases and 5 bases respectively, with 4 bases between them.

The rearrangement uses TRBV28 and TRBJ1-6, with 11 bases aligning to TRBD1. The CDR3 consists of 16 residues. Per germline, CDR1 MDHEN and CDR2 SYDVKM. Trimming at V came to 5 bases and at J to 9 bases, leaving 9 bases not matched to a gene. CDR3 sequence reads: CASSPPGGTGGSPLHF. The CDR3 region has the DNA TGTGCCAGCAGTCCCCCGGGGGGGACAGGGGGTTCACCCCTCCACTTT.

CDR3 in DNA: TGCAGTGCAAAAAGGGGGGTCAGCTCCTACGAGCAGTACTTC. This translates into CSAKRGVSSYEQYF. This chain uses TRBV20-1 with TRBJ2-7; either TRBD1 or TRBD2 may fit D (6 bases each). Per germline, CDR1 DFQATT and CDR2 SNEGSKA (reference sequence). CDR3 length equals 14 residues. Trimming stripped 6 bases from V and 0 bases from J, with 15 bases between.